A selection of T cell receptor beta chains follows, all from one sample in a study of blood T cell repertoires in COVID-19. The table came from immunoSEQ multiplex PCR; TCRdb's copy has only in-frame clones and leaves some out. The table lists some 300,000 clones, nearly 90% of them singletons. Sequences were obtained from peripheral blood. The receptors stem from a middle-aged woman with COVID-19, enrolled during active disease. Each CDR3 is given with its conserved first and last residue. Each record gives: D gene, clone size, CDR3 length, J gene, V gene, CDR3 DNA, CDR3 protein. The D gene is left open where the match is weak. Some rows have no size entry. The others give once, few or many, or a class for an expanded clone.

NA | NA | 16 | TRBJ1-6 | TRBV4-3 | TGCGCCAGCAGCCAAGATGCCAGGGGCGGTAATTCACCCCTCCACTTT | CASSQDARGGNSPLHF
NA | NA | 18 | TRBJ1-2 | TRBV5-1 | TGCGCCAGCAGCTCGACAATGACAGGAAGTACCTTCCCGGGTGGCTACACCTTC | CASSSTMTGSTFPGGYTF
TRBD1 | NA | 15 | TRBJ1-2 | TRBV11-2 | TGTGCCAGCAGCGAAGGACAGGGGGTTGACTATGGCTACACCTTC | CASSEGQGVDYGYTF
TRBD1 | NA | 16 | TRBJ2-1 | TRBV5-8 | TGTGCCAGCAGCTGGGGAGACAGGGCCGCAGGCAATGAGCAGTTCTTC | CASSWGDRAAGNEQFF
NA | once | 16 | TRBJ2-7 | TRBV6-5 | TGTGCCAGCAGTTACTCGGGACTAAGGGGGGAACACGAGCAGTACTTC | CASSYSGLRGEHEQYF
NA | NA | 13 | TRBJ1-5 | TRBV30 | TGTGCCTGGAGTGTTGGAGGCAATCAGCCCCAGCATTTT | CAWSVGGNQPQHF
TRBD1 | once | 15 | TRBJ1-1 | TRBV7-2 | TGTGCCAGCAGCCCCCCGGACAGGGGGCTTACTGAAGCTTTCTTT | CASSPPDRGLTEAFF
NA | NA | 16 | TRBJ1-2 | TRBV3-1/TRBV3-2 | TGTGCCAGCAGCTCAACGGTGAGACTATTCAACTATGGCTACACCTTC | CASSSTVRLFNYGYTF
TRBD2 | NA | 20 | TRBJ2-1 | TRBV24-1 | TGTGCCACCAGTGATAAACACTCCGCATCCAGCGGGAGCGGGTACAATGAGCAGTTCTTC | CATSDKHSASSGSGYNEQFF
NA | NA | 15 | TRBJ1-4 | TRBV27 | TGTGCCAGCAGTTTACTGGGCTCAGCTAATGAAAAACTGTTTTTT | CASSLLGSANEKLFF
TRBD2 | NA | 15 | TRBJ2-1 | TRBV7-3 | TGTGCCAGCAGCTTACTAGCGGGGGCGAACAATGAGCAGTTCTTC | CASSLLAGANNEQFF
TRBD1 | NA | 13 | TRBJ2-7 | TRBV4-3 | TGCGCCCCCCAGAACAGGGGCCTTGGCGAGCAGTACTTC | CAPQNRGLGEQYF
NA | NA | 12 | TRBJ1-6 | TRBV19 | TGTGCCAGTAGTGGAAGAGGTTCACCCCTCCACTTT | CASSGRGSPLHF
TRBD1 | NA | 16 | TRBJ1-3 | TRBV5-4 | TGTGCCAGCAGCGCCCGGGACAGGACAACTGGAAACACCATATATTTT | CASSARDRTTGNTIYF
NA | NA | 16 | TRBJ1-5 | TRBV19 | TGTGCCAGTAGGGGGGGGCAGGGGAATAGCAATCAGCCCCAGCATTTT | CASRGGQGNSNQPQHF
NA | NA | 14 | TRBJ1-4 | TRBV7-9 | TGTGCCAGCAGCCCAGGCCTTTCAAATGAAAAACTGTTTTTT | CASSPGLSNEKLFF
TRBD1 | NA | 14 | TRBJ1-4 | TRBV27 | TGTGCCAGCAGCCTCGGACAGGGCGTGGAAAAACTGTTTTTT | CASSLGQGVEKLFF
NA | NA | 14 | TRBJ1-1 | TRBV11-2 | TGTGCCAGCAGCTTCTCTCGGTGGGGGGCTGAAGCTTTCTTT | CASSFSRWGAEAFF
TRBD2 | NA | 17 | TRBJ2-1 | TRBV19 | TGTGCCAGTAGTCTCCTAACTAGCGGTAGCTCCTACAATGAGCAGTTCTTC | CASSLLTSGSSYNEQFF
TRBD1 | NA | 15 | TRBJ1-2 | TRBV4-3 | TGCGCCAGCAGCCAAGAGACAGGGTGGGACTATGGCTACACCTTC | CASSQETGWDYGYTF